Detailed here is one TCR beta chain. Its antigen is unknown. TCRdb fed the RACE reads into MiXCR, producing one record per CDR3 protein. The data hold approximately 110,000 distinct CDR3 sequences, with about 34% observed a single time. The data belong to a study of human T cells and chemical hapten exposure. Findings and caveats of the study: Once DPC sensitization occurred, TCRs above 1 in 1000 frequency showed no change. Alopecia affecting every donor means their immune response may not match healthy people's.

CDR1 and CDR2 from the germline V gene are SGHNT and YENEEA. The CDR3 length is 16 residues. The junction had 10 bases not matched to a gene; V was cut back by 0 bases and J by 8 bases. Documented time point: patch test 3, about 24 weeks after DPC sensitization. The treatment was: therapeutic diphenylcyclopropenone sensitization with weekly scalp DPC. Before extraction, the whole blood was not fractionated, and total RNA was taken from it. The receptor was isolated from a man aged 35-49 years with alopecia areata. Some clones in this sample may be carry-over from other donors' samples. The chain employs TRBV11-3 and TRBJ2-1, with 7 bases lining up with TRBD2. The starting material was whole blood, obtained in connection with sensitization to the hapten diphenylcyclopropenone (DPC). The CDR3 DNA is TGTGCCAGCAGCTTAGATCGGGAGGCCGGGAGACATGAGCAGTTCTTC. Residues: CASSLDREAGRHEQFF.